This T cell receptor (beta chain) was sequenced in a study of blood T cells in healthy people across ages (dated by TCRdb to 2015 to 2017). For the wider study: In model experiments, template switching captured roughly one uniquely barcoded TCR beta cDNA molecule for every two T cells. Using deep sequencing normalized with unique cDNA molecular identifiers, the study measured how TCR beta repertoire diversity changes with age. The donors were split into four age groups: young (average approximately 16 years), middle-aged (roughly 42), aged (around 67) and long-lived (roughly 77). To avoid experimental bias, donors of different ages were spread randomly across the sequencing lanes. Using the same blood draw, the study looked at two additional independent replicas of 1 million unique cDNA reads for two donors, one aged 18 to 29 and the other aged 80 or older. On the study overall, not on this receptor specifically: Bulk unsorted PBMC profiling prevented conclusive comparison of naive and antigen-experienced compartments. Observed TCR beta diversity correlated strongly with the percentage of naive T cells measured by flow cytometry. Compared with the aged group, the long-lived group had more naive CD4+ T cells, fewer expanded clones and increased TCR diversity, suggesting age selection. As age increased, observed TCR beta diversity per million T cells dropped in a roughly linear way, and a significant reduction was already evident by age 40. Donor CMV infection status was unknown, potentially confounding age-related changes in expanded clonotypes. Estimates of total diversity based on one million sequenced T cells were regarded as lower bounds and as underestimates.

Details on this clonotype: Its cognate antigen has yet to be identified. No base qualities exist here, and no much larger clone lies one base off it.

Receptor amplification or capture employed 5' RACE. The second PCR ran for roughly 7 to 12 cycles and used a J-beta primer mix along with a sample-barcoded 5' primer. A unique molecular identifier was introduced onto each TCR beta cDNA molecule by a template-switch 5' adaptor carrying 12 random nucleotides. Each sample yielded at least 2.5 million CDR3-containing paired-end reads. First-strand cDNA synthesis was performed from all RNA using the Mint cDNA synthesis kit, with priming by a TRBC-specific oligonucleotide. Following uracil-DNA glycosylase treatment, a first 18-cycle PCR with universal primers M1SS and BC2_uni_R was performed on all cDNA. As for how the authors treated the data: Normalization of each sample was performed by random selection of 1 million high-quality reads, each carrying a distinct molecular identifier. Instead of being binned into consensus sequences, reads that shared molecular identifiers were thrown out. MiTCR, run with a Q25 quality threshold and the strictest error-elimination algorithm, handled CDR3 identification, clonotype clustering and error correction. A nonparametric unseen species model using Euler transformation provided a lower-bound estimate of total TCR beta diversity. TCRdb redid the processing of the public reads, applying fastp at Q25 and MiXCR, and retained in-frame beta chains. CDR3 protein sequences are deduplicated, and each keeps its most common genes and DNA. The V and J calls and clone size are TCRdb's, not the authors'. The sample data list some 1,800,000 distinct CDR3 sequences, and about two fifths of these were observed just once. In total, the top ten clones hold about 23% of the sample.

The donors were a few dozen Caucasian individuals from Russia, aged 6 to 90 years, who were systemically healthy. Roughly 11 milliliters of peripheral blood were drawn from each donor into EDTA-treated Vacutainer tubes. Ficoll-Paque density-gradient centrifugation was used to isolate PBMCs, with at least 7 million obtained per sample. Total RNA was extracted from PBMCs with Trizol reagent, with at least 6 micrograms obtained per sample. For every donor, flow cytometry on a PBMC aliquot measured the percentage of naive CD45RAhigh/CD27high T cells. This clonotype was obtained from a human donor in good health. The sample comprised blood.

This receptor has the CDR3 CAWGNQGVNSPLHF. The bases are TGTGCCTGGGGGAATCAGGGTGTGAATTCACCCCTCCACTTT. Recombination connected TRBV30 to TRBJ1-6, and possibly TRBD1, on 5 matching bases. The germline V gene (reference sequence) sets CDR1 to GTSNPN and CDR2 to SVGIG. CDR3 length: 14 amino acids, cysteine to phenylalanine. This entry keeps only the CDR3 DNA: 42 bases, framed from base 1. V and J lose 5 bases and 7 bases, and a span of 15 bases separates them.